The 26 T cell receptor beta chains below were found in one sample sequenced in a study of T cell responses to AZD1222 COVID-19 vaccine. Only in-frame clones appear in the TCRdb table, and some are missing; sequencing was by immunoSEQ multiplex PCR. This sample yields 75,000 to 90,000 clones, of which around nine tenths are seen a single time; over 2% belongs to the top ten. Here the sequenced sample was peripheral blood, taken on day 0 of AZD1222 vaccination. The source of these receptors is an adult in good health.

The CDR3 DNA reads as TGTGCCAGCAGCTTACAGTACACTGAAGCTTTCTTT. Translation: CASSLQYTEAFF. The chain links TRBV7-9 to TRBJ1-1, with D hard to call. The germline gives CDR1 SEHNR, CDR2 FQNEAQ (reference sequence). V lost 2 bases to trimming and J lost 3 bases, with 4 bases between them. The CDR3 is made up of 12 amino acids.

V is TRBV6-5 and J is TRBJ1-4; the D gene is possibly TRBD1 (5 bases). The germline V and J ends were trimmed by 2 bases and 7 bases, with 14 bases remaining between them. Germline-derived CDR1 and CDR2 are MNHEY and SVGAGI. CDR3 length equals 15 residues. The CDR3 reads CASSYRGVSVEKLFF. CDR3 in DNA: TGTGCCAGCAGTTACCGGGGGGTTTCTGTTGAAAAACTGTTTTTT.

The chain carries TRBV9 and TRBJ2-2; 9 bases are shared with TRBD2. This CDR3 has 17 amino acids. Per the germline V gene, CDR1 is SGDLS and CDR2 is YYNGEE. Losses at the gene ends were 4 bases for V and 0 bases for J; bases not matched to a gene: 7. CDR3 residues: CASSLRTSGSNTGELFF. As DNA, the CDR3 is TGTGCCAGCAGCTTGAGAACTAGCGGGTCGAACACCGGGGAGCTGTTTTTT.

V gene TRBV3-1 (or the pseudogene TRBV3-2) combines with J gene TRBJ2-1; TRBD2 matches at 8 bases. The CDR3 consists of 17 residues. Trimming removed 0 bases from V and 5 bases from J; junction bases left unmatched: 9. CDR1 LGHDT and CDR2 YNNKEL come from the germline V gene (reference sequence). The CDR3 reads CASSQEVKLAENNEQFF. DNA for the CDR3: TGTGCCAGCAGCCAAGAAGTGAAACTAGCGGAGAACAATGAGCAGTTCTTC.

V usage is TRBV9 and J usage is TRBJ1-1; weak D call: TRBD1 (5 bases). V lost 0 bases, J lost 4 bases, and 16 bases lay in between. The CDR3 sequence is 16 residues long. Germline V gives CDR1 SGDLS, CDR2 YYNGEE. CDR3 loop: CASSVVNPTGSTEAFF. The CDR3 bases are TGTGCCAGCAGCGTAGTTAACCCCACAGGAAGCACTGAAGCTTTCTTT. Full variable domain (remainder filled in from reference TRBV9 and TRBJ1-1): DSGVTQTPKHLITATGQRVTLRCSPRSGDLSVYWYQQSLDQGLQFLIQYYNGEERAKGNILERFSAQQFPDLHSELNLSSLELGDSALYFCASSVVNPTGSTEAFFGQGTRLTVV.

The rearrangement uses TRBV7-9 and TRBJ2-2; 11 nucleotides align to TRBD2. The germline V gene has CDR1 SEHNR and CDR2 FQNEAQ (reference sequence). Trimming removed 5 bases from V and 5 bases from J; junction bases left unmatched: 7. The CDR3 has 16 residues. The CDR3 nucleotides are TGTGCCAGCAGCCCGGGACTAGCGGAGGGGACCGGGGAGCTGTTTTTT. As protein: CASSPGLAEGTGELFF.

The CDR3 protein is CASSWGGQVITGELFF. CDR3 DNA sequence: TGTGCCAGCAGCTGGGGCGGTCAGGTAATCACCGGGGAGCTGTTTTTT. The chain recombines TRBV5-5 with TRBJ2-2; the D gene is possibly TRBD1 (5 bases). Germline V gene sequence: CDR1 SGHKS, CDR2 YYEKEE (reference sequence). The CDR3 length is 16 residues. Trimming removed 3 bases at V and 4 bases at J, with 16 bases between.

The chain employs TRBV5-6 and TRBJ2-7; D is ambiguous. The CDR3 spans 14 residues. Trimming cost V 0 bases and J 3 bases, with 10 bases left between them. Germline V gene lookup returns CDR1 SGHDT and CDR2 YYEEEE. As DNA, the CDR3 is TGTGCCAGCAGCTTGGGGGCTCAGAACTACGAGCAGTACTTC. This translates into CASSLGAQNYEQYF.

This clone was seen only a few times. The gene calls are TRBV29-1 and TRBJ2-2; 14 bases are a match to TRBD2. V was pared by 7 bases and J by 7 bases, with 14 bases of the junction left unmatched. The CDR3 runs to 17 residues. From germline, CDR1 is SQVTM and CDR2 ANQGSEA. CDR3 residues: CSALFSTSGGVYGELFF. The CDR3 DNA reads as TGCAGCGCACTCTTTTCGACTAGCGGGGGGGTCTACGGGGAGCTGTTTTTT.

The J gene is TRBJ2-5, the V gene TRBV11-2; 7 nucleotides line up with TRBD2. Germline V lookup: CDR1 SGHAT, CDR2 FQNNGV. This CDR3 comprises 14 residues. After removal of 2 bases from V and 4 bases from J, the junction contained 4 bases not matched to a gene. The CDR3 here is CASSLYAGVETQYF. The CDR3 DNA is TGTGCCAGCAGCTTATACGCGGGAGTAGAGACCCAGTACTTC.

The V call is TRBV28, the J call TRBJ1-1, with D perhaps TRBD1 (5 bases). The V end was cut by 8 bases, the J end by 3 bases, with 16 bases between. Germline V gene data show CDR1 as MDHEN and CDR2 as SYDVKM. The CDR3 runs to 14 residues. The CDR3 loop is CASFSVGAHTEAFF. The CDR3 bases are TGTGCCAGCTTCTCCGTCGGGGCTCACACTGAAGCTTTCTTT. The entire variable domain, with the rest obtained from reference TRBV28 and TRBJ1-1, is as follows: DVKVTQSSRYLVKRTGEKVFLECVQDMDHENMFWYRQDPGLGLRLIYFSYDVKMKEKGDIPEGYSVSREKKERFSLILESASTNQTSMYLCASFSVGAHTEAFFGQGTRLTVV.

The J gene is TRBJ1-5, the V gene TRBV5-5, with D hard to call. CDR1 and CDR2 (germline): SGHKS, YYEKEE (reference sequence). V lost 4 bases to trimming and J lost 3 bases, with 11 bases between them. The CDR3 has 14 amino acids. The DNA for the CDR3 is TGTGCCAGCAGCGTGGGGTGGCACAATCAGCCCCAGCATTTT. Its protein is CASSVGWHNQPQHF.

This chain uses TRBV7-2 with TRBJ2-3; D may be TRBD2 (5 bases). The CDR3 has 12 amino acids. Trimming pared 4 bases from V and 5 bases from J, leaving 7 bases between. Germline-derived CDR1 and CDR2 are SGHTA and FQGNSA. CDR3 nucleotides: TGTGCCAGCAGCTGGAGCGGAGATACGCAGTATTTT. Protein sequence: CASSWSGDTQYF.

The chain uses TRBV11-2 and TRBJ1-5, with TRBD1 matching over 7 bases. Germline V gene data show CDR1 as SGHAT and CDR2 as FQNNGV. The V segment lost 5 bases and the J segment 11 bases; nucleotides outside the gene matches: 27. This CDR3 region has 19 residues. The CDR3, as DNA: TGTGCCAGCAGCCTAAGGGCGGCGTATGGGACAGACACCTCTCAAGCCCAGCATTTT. This gives the protein CASSLRAAYGTDTSQAQHF.

The count of this clone is one. The rearrangement links TRBV3-1 (or the pseudogene TRBV3-2) to TRBJ1-2; possible D gene TRBD1, 6 bases. The CDR3 is 14 residues long. The V and J ends lost 1 base and 2 bases respectively, with 8 bases between them. Germline values: CDR1 LGHDT, CDR2 YNNKEL (reference sequence). The CDR3 DNA sequence: TGTGCCAGCAGCCAAGCGGACAGCAACTATGGCTACACCTTC. Encoded protein: CASSQADSNYGYTF.

V gene TRBV2 combines with J gene TRBJ1-6; 8 positions agree with TRBD1. V shed 6 bases and J 7 bases; nucleotides not matched to a gene: 8. The CDR3 loop spans 15 amino acids. Germline-derived CDR1 and CDR2 are SNHLY and FYNNEI. CDR3 loop: CASSPQGAGNSPLHF. The CDR3 DNA reads TGTGCCAGCAGCCCCCAGGGGGCCGGGAATTCACCCCTCCACTTT.

This chain uses TRBV2 with TRBJ1-2; no definite D call. This CDR3 contains 13 residues. The germline V gene encodes CDR1 SNHLY and CDR2 FYNNEI. The V end lost 4 bases, the J end lost 4 bases, and 10 bases lay between the germline ends. CDR3 amino acids: CASSVGEGYGYTF. The DNA of the CDR3 is TGTGCCAGCAGTGTCGGAGAGGGCTATGGCTACACCTTC.

This clone was counted between two and nine times. The chain combines TRBV19 with TRBJ2-2; 11 bases agree with TRBD2. The germline gives CDR1 LNHDA, CDR2 SQIVND (reference sequence). V lost 4 bases, J lost 5 bases, and 3 bases stayed unmatched. This CDR3 comprises 15 residues. The CDR3 bases are TGTGCCAGTAGTAGTAGCGGGAGGGGTACCGGGGAGCTGTTTTTT. Protein product: CASSSSGRGTGELFF.

This CDR3 reads CASSLVVWVVGTEAFF. The CDR3 DNA reads TGTGCCAGCAGCTTAGTAGTTTGGGTGGTGGGTACTGAAGCTTTCTTT. The V gene is TRBV7-8, the J gene TRBJ1-1, with no clear D. The CDR3 totals 16 residues. Per the germline V gene, CDR1 is SGHVS and CDR2 is FQNEAQ. Trimming took off 1 base at V and 5 bases at J, with 17 bases between the two ends.

The V call is TRBV3-1 (or the pseudogene TRBV3-2), the J call TRBJ1-1; perhaps TRBD1 as D (5 bases). The CDR3 has 15 amino acids. In germline, CDR1 is LGHDT, CDR2 YNNKEL (reference sequence). Trimming took off 4 bases at V and 5 bases at J, with 17 bases between the two ends. In DNA form, the CDR3 reads TGTGCCAGCAGCCGAGCTTCGTTCCAGGGAACTGAAGCTTTCTTT. It codes for CASSRASFQGTEAFF.

The J gene is TRBJ2-2, the V gene TRBV3-1 (or the pseudogene TRBV3-2); either TRBD1 or TRBD2 may fit D (6 bases each). CDR1 is LGHDT and CDR2 is YNNKEL in the germline V gene (reference sequence). This CDR3 comprises 16 residues. The V and J ends lost 1 base and 5 bases respectively, with 14 bases between them. CDR3 sequence (DNA): TGTGCCAGCAGCCAAGTGTGGGGGCGGGGAACCGGGGAGCTGTTTTTT. It codes for CASSQVWGRGTGELFF.

CDR3 loop: CASTLDRRNTEAFF. The DNA for the CDR3 is TGTGCCAGCACCTTGGACAGGCGGAACACTGAAGCTTTCTTT. V is TRBV2 and J is TRBJ1-1; the match to TRBD1 covers 7 bases. Germline CDR1 reads SNHLY; CDR2 reads FYNNEI. J lost 1 base, V lost 7 bases, and 6 bases had no gene match. The CDR3 extends over 14 amino acids.

The chain uses TRBV12-3 or TRBV12-4 and TRBJ1-3; D is unclear. V was cut by 2 bases and J by 2 bases, with 4 bases left in between. The CDR3 has 13 residues. This CDR3 is CASSLLTGNTIYF. CDR3 DNA sequence: TGTGCCAGCAGTTTACTCACTGGAAACACCATATATTTT.

This sequence joins TRBV25-1 and TRBJ1-5; weak D call: TRBD1 (5 bases). V lost 2 bases to trimming and J lost 1 base, with 12 bases between them. This CDR3 spans 16 amino acids. Germline V gene sequence: CDR1 MGHDK, CDR2 SYGVNS. CDR3 in DNA: TGTGCCAGCAGTGAACAAGGTCGGGGGAGCAATCAGCCCCAGCATTTT. Its protein is CASSEQGRGSNQPQHF. The full variable domain, its missing parts supplied by reference TRBV25-1 and TRBJ1-5, is EADIYQTPRYLVIGTGKKITLECSQTMGHDKMYWYQQDPGMELHLIHYSYGVNSTEKGDLSSESTVSRIRTEHFPLTLESARPSHTSQYLCASSEQGRGSNQPQHFGDGTRLSIL.

This clone was observed a single time. The J gene is TRBJ1-2, the V gene TRBV2, with D hard to call. The CDR3 length is 14 residues. Trimming took off 1 base at V and 4 bases at J, with 10 bases between the two ends. Germline lookup yields CDR1 SNHLY and CDR2 FYNNEI. The CDR3 DNA reads as TGTGCCAGCAGTGAAGTTACAGAGCGCTATGGCTACACCTTC. This translates into CASSEVTERYGYTF.

V usage is TRBV6-5 and J usage is TRBJ1-1, with TRBD1 identical over 8 bases. With 4 bases clipped from V and 0 bases from J, the junction kept 7 bases outside the gene matches. This CDR3 region has 16 residues. Per germline, CDR1 MNHEY and CDR2 SVGAGI. Written as DNA, the CDR3 is TGTGCCAGCAGTTCCAAAGGGGACAGGTTGAACACTGAAGCTTTCTTT. Translation gives CASSSKGDRLNTEAFF.